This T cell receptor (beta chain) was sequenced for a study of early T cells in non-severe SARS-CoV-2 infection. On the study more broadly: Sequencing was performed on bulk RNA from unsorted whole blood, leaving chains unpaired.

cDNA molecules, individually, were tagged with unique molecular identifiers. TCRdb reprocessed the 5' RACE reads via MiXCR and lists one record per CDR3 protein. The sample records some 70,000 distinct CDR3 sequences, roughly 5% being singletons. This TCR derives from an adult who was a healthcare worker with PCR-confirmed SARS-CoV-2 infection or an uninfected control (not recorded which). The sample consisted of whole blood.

CDR3 DNA: TGTGCCAGCAGCCGCGGGACTAGCCGCGACGAGCAGTACTTC. Its translation: CASSRGTSRDEQYF. This chain links TRBV12-3 or TRBV12-4 with TRBJ2-7; 9 bases line up with TRBD2. The CDR3 contains 14 residues. V was clipped by 6 bases and J by 5 bases; unmatched bases: 8.